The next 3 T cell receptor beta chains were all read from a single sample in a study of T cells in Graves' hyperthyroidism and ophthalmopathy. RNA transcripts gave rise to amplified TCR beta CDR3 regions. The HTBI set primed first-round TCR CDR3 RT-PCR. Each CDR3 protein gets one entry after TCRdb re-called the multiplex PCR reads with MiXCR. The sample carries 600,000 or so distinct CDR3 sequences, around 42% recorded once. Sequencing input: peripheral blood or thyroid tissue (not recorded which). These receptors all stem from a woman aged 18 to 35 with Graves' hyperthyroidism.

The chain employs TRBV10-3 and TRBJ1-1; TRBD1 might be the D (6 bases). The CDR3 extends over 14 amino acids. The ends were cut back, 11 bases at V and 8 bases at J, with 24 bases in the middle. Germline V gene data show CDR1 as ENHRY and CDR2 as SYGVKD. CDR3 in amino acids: CASGRGNTDVEAFF. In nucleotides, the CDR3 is TGTGCCTCCGGTAGGGGGAACACGGACGTCGAAGCTTTCTTT.

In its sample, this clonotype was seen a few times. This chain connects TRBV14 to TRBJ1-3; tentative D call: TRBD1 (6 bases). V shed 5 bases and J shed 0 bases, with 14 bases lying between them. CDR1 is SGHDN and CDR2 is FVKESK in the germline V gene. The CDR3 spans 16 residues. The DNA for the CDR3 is TGTGCCAGCAGCACGCGACAGGAAGTCTCTGGAAACACCATATATTTT. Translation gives CASSTRQEVSGNTIYF.

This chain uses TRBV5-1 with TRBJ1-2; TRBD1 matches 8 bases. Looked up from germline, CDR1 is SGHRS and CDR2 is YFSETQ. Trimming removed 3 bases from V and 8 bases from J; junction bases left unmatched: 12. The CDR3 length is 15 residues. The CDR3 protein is CASSWGVDRVRGYTF. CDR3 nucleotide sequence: TGCGCCAGCAGCTGGGGAGTGGACAGGGTACGCGGCTACACCTTC.